This paragraph covers one T cell receptor (beta chain) sequence. Its antigen target is currently unknown. Nothing much larger sits one base from this clone, and base qualities are not available. The CDR3 contains 13 residues, cysteine and phenylalanine counted. The entry retains the CDR3 DNA only, 39 bases that are in frame from base 1. Taken from the germline V gene, the CDR1 and CDR2 loops are MDHEN and SYDVKM. Cut back by 4 bases and 6 bases, the V and J ends lie 9 bases apart. The cohort consisted of approximately 670 healthy bone marrow donors. At the time of sampling, every cohort member was nominally healthy, though immune exposures that went unrecorded were likely present. CMV serostatus was recorded as positive for roughly 300 and negative for about 50% of the roughly 670 cohort members, whereas no CMV serostatus was recorded for the donor in question. A peripheral blood sample was collected from each donor, and TCR beta sequencing was performed on peripheral blood mononuclear cells. The Qiagen DNeasy Blood Extraction Kit was used to extract genomic DNA from the blood cell samples.

The method behind the library was the immunoSEQ multiplex PCR assay. For the multiplex PCR, a mixture combining 60 forward primers for TCR Vbeta segments and 13 reverse primers for TCR Jbeta segments was used. The CDR3 region of rearranged TCR beta genes was amplified from genomic DNA by a multiplex PCR assay. The Illumina HiSeq System was used to sequence the amplified TCR beta libraries as 87-base-pair reads. The authors' pipeline ran thus. A later analysis counted 75 million to 100 million unique TCR beta chains across the 700 or so repertoires, and 9.5 million to 11 million of these chains were shared by at least two donors. A nearest-neighbor algorithm error-corrected the raw reads and collapsed the reads into unique sequences, merging closely related sequences to remove PCR and sequencing errors. V, D and J gene segments were assigned by aligning CDR3 sequences to IMGT reference sequences. For a sequence to be retained, a match of at least six nucleotides was required to both a V gene segment and a J gene segment. A rearrangement counted as productive if the CDR3 had no stop codons and remained in frame with V and J, and every other rearrangement counted as non-productive. Following IMGT convention, CDR3 was defined as the stretch from the second conserved V-encoded cysteine up to the conserved J-encoded phenylalanine. The earlier analysis of about 570 of the donors excluded any sequence lacking an unambiguous match to a single V gene segment. In an earlier analysis of 587 of the donors, a V segment was called functional when productive rearrangements were above 56.7%, and segregating when the standard deviation between donors exceeded 5%. A statistical classification framework was built for diagnosing cytomegalovirus status from the catalog of TCR beta chain sequences. In a later analysis, V and J genes were assigned by comparing TCR nucleotide sequences against IMGT/GENE-DB human TR gene sequences. A later analysis assigned CDR3 sequences and most-parsimonious VDJ recombination scenarios with the TCRdist pipeline. In a later analysis, each TCR beta chain was defined by its CDR3 amino acid sequence together with its V-gene family, and reads without a unique V-gene family were excluded. To address suspected cross-contamination and a sequencing artifact, a later analysis removed around 600 highly shared, low-generation-probability nucleotide sequences. In a later analysis, a clonal expansion index was calculated for each public chain from normalized within-repertoire ranks of inferred template counts. A later analysis computed generation probabilities with a VDJ recombination model fitted to out-of-frame rearrangements, and checked the results against IGoR. Hypergeometric tests were used in a later analysis to score TCR-TCR, TCR-HLA and TCR-CMV co-occurrence, with a repertoire-size bias correction applied to the TCR pairs. To estimate false discovery rates, a later analysis permuted the HLA or CMV assignments 20 times. In a later analysis, co-occurring TCRs were grouped using DBSCAN, with TCRdist sequence similarity added in when clustering inside HLA-allele-positive subsets. Co-occurrence clustering excluded repertoires with fewer than 30,000 or more than 120,000 public chains, plus five with anomalous nucleotide sharing. Held by TCRdb, this immuneACCESS table contains in-frame sequences only and omits some clones. Under half of the omission traces to an unresolved V gene where checked; the cause of the rest is unknown. V and J calls and clone size are given by that table; D and trimming were obtained from the DNA. A total of over 95,000 clones appear in this sample, about 70% of them only once. The top ten hold just over 2% of the sample.

The data were taken from a study of cytomegalovirus exposure and HLA in healthy donors (TCRdb year 2017). For context, the study as a whole: According to an earlier analysis of several hundred of the donors, about 180 million T cells yielded 90 million to 130 million unique TCR beta sequences and 276 Gb of sequence data. Roughly 300 gigabases of sequencing data and approximately 93 million unique TCR sequences were included in an early release covering roughly 600 HLA-typed donors. Among the approximately 420 genotyped donors, more than 70% belonged to the genetic ancestry cluster associated with self-reported Caucasian donors. The study was designed to test whether signatures of past pathogen exposure could be identified by cataloging public T cell receptors. The study profiled the T cell repertoires of around 700 subjects by immunosequencing and related them to cytomegalovirus serostatus. In addition to the first cohort of roughly 700 subjects, a separate validation cohort of about 120 different subjects was used. To predict cytomegalovirus infection status, the study combined high-throughput TCR immunosequencing, statistical association of individual TCRs with disease status, and machine learning. A later analysis re-analyzed previously published TCR beta repertoires from roughly 600 donors and added high-resolution HLA genotyping to study TCR occurrence patterns. Rather than using new phenotypic data, the later analysis identified candidate immune exposures from TCR beta sequences and from how often those sequences occurred across donors. In an earlier analysis of 550 to 700 of the donors, high-throughput TCR beta sequencing was used to judge whether each TCR beta V gene segment behaved as functional or pseudogenic. Donor age, sex, ethnicity and CMV serostatus were collected together with the repertoire data. Genome-wide SNP genotypes for about three fifths of the roughly 670 donors were used in a later genetic analysis, which treated that subset as a discovery cohort. All discovery cohort repertoires had been generated using a single sequencing platform. HLA typing covered class I and class II loci at four-digit resolution. The number of typed donors differed by locus: about 629-630 for A, B, C, DRB1 and DQB1; some 500 for DQA1; 606 for DPA1; and roughly 490 for DPB1. Roughly five DR-DQ haplotypes were handled as single units for association and clustering, since linkage in the cohort was strong. Among about 400 genotyped donors of the cohort, an average of around 250,000 unique TCR beta nucleotide sequences was sequenced per donor, of which about 19% were non-productive.

Here is what the overall study found, with its caveats: Sequencing depth was assumed to be roughly uniform across donors in the presence/absence analyses, though that assumption may not hold. A group of highly shared sequence variants was considered likely to be a technical artifact of the sequencing pipeline. In the study, roughly 160 TCR beta chains were listed as associated with cytomegalovirus. According to the authors, the approach could potentially be generalized to other disease states and immunological phenotypes. In both the original and validation cohorts, the classifier was reported to diagnose cytomegalovirus status with high specificity and sensitivity. For the cohort, immune exposure information was limited to CMV serostatus. Specific HLA alleles were associated with about 17,000 TCR beta sequences at a false discovery rate of 0.05 in a later analysis. Because the 87-base-pair reads could not distinguish some IMGT-functional V segments, including TRBV6-2 and TRBV6-3, those segments were excluded. Several of the top co-occurrence clusters appeared to be linked to parvovirus B19, influenza, CMV and Epstein-Barr virus, according to a later analysis. Most TCR sequences were observed very rarely across donors, whereas some public TCRs were present in many individuals. A further reported finding was that TCR beta sequences accurately predicted the HLA-A and HLA-B alleles for most subjects in the first cohort. A later analysis found that most CMV-associated TCR beta chains appeared HLA-restricted, with HLA associations seemingly driven largely by CMV exposure. A later genetic analysis associated a missense DCLRE1C variant with V-gene and J-gene trimming of TCR beta chains, and an independent cohort replicated the association. In this cohort, only TCR beta chains were sequenced, and detectable features were limited by the absence of alpha or paired-chain data. Because HLA typing was unavailable for some donors at each locus, only the typed subset was used in association tests. Correlated functional status among segregating V segments might reflect linkage disequilibrium, but an unknown experimental factor could not be ruled out. A few of the identified cytomegalovirus-associated TCR beta chains were confirmed in vitro to be specific for cytomegalovirus antigens. When HLA alleles, especially DR and DQ, strongly co-occurred, attributing TCR associations to individual alleles was difficult. In a later analysis, HLA-associated TCR beta chains showed more clonal expansion and lower generation probabilities than non-associated chains that were equally common. Over 15 rarely observed V segments, including chromosome 9 orphons, were excluded from the earlier analysis of some 590 of the donors because counts were too low. In an earlier analysis of approximately 590 of the donors, most TCR beta V segments appeared in productive rearrangements about 87% or about 30% of the time, broadly matching IMGT annotations. In a later genetic analysis, fewer N-insertions in productive TCRs were reported among donors in an Asian-associated ancestry cluster than the roughly 700-donor mean. In a later analysis, TCR association rates were found to vary across HLA loci, with the most associated TCRs seen for DRB1 alleles and the fewest for HLA-C alleles.

Sequenced: PBMCs. The sequence was collected from a human donor in good health. The chain is made from TRBV28 and TRBJ1-4; TRBD1 is a possible D gene, resting on 5 matching bases. The nucleotide sequence reads as follows: TGTGCCAGCAGTTCTGGGGGGTATGAAAAACTGTTTTTT. Its coded protein is CASSSGGYEKLFF. With the rest looked up from the reference TRBV28 and TRBJ1-4 genes rather than sequenced, the full variable domain is DVKVTQSSRYLVKRTGEKVFLECVQDMDHENMFWYRQDPGLGLRLIYFSYDVKMKEKGDIPEGYSVSREKKERFSLILESASTNQTSMYLCASSSGGYEKLFFGSGTQLSVL.